This is a list of T cell receptor beta chains from one sample in a study of blood T cell repertoires in COVID-19. Sequencing was performed with immunoSEQ multiplex PCR; in TCRdb, only in-frame clones are kept and a portion is missing. The sample includes 35,000 to 50,000 clones, around 89% of them seen just once. Material for sequencing was peripheral blood. Source of these receptors: a human donor in a cohort sampled during active COVID-19. Each CDR3 is given with its conserved first and last residue. Fields, in order: J gene, clone size, V gene, D gene, CDR3 protein, CDR3 DNA. A D gene is named only where the DNA matches it firmly. Only part of the rows carry a size: once, few, many, or a class if the clone is expanded.

j_gene: TRBJ1-4
abundance: .
v_gene: TRBV5-1
d_gene: TRBD1
CDR3aa: CASSDPGGNEKLFF
CDR3nt: TGCGCCAGCAGCGATCCAGGGGGTAATGAAAAACTGTTTTTT

j_gene: TRBJ2-1
abundance: .
v_gene: TRBV19
d_gene: .
CDR3aa: CASSRQAERADNEQFF
CDR3nt: TGTGCCAGTAGCCGACAAGCTGAGCGGGCCGACAATGAGCAGTTCTTC

j_gene: TRBJ1-3
abundance: .
v_gene: TRBV30
d_gene: .
CDR3aa: CAWGGSGKSGNTIYF
CDR3nt: TGTGCCTGGGGGGGATCGGGGAAATCAGGAAACACCATATATTTT

j_gene: TRBJ1-5
abundance: .
v_gene: TRBV5-5
d_gene: TRBD1
CDR3aa: CASSQGGSSNQPQHF
CDR3nt: TGTGCCAGCAGTCAGGGGGGCAGTAGCAATCAGCCCCAGCATTTT

j_gene: TRBJ2-3
abundance: .
v_gene: TRBV7-6
d_gene: TRBD2
CDR3aa: CASSLVSGGTDTQYF
CDR3nt: TGTGCCAGCAGCTTAGTTAGCGGGGGCACAGATACGCAGTATTTT

j_gene: TRBJ2-6
abundance: .
v_gene: TRBV30
d_gene: TRBD2
CDR3aa: CAWSVSLLAGVSGANVLTF
CDR3nt: TGTGCCTGGAGTGTAAGTCTACTAGCGGGGGTCTCTGGGGCCAACGTCCTGACTTTC

j_gene: TRBJ2-3
abundance: .
v_gene: TRBV7-3
d_gene: TRBD2
CDR3aa: CASSPGGGGLDTQYF
CDR3nt: TGTGCCAGCAGCCCCGGCGGCGGGGGGTTAGATACGCAGTATTTT

j_gene: TRBJ2-7
abundance: once
v_gene: TRBV6-5
d_gene: .
CDR3aa: CASSLQGYEQYF
CDR3nt: TGTGCCAGCAGTCTCCAGGGTTACGAGCAGTACTTC

j_gene: TRBJ2-1
abundance: .
v_gene: TRBV27
d_gene: .
CDR3aa: CASSYQRGYNEQFF
CDR3nt: TGTGCCAGCAGTTACCAGAGAGGGTACAATGAGCAGTTCTTC

j_gene: TRBJ1-2
abundance: .
v_gene: TRBV10-3
d_gene: .
CDR3aa: CAISKQGEDGYTF
CDR3nt: TGTGCCATCAGTAAACAGGGTGAAGATGGCTACACCTTC

j_gene: TRBJ2-7
abundance: .
v_gene: TRBV4-1
d_gene: TRBD1
CDR3aa: CASSLTGTGPYEQYF
CDR3nt: TGCGCCAGCAGCCTAACCGGGACAGGGCCCTACGAGCAGTACTTC

j_gene: TRBJ2-2
abundance: .
v_gene: TRBV3-1/TRBV3-2
d_gene: .
CDR3aa: CASSYTGELFF
CDR3nt: TGTGCCAGCAGTTATACCGGGGAGCTGTTTTTT

j_gene: TRBJ1-5
abundance: .
v_gene: TRBV2
d_gene: .
CDR3aa: CASRTRGSNQPQHF
CDR3nt: TGTGCCAGCAGAACCCGGGGTAGCAATCAGCCCCAGCATTTT

j_gene: TRBJ2-2
abundance: once
v_gene: TRBV6-5
d_gene: .
CDR3aa: CASSNRNTGELFF
CDR3nt: TGTGCCAGCAGTAACAGGAACACCGGGGAGCTGTTTTTT

j_gene: TRBJ1-2
abundance: .
v_gene: TRBV28
d_gene: .
CDR3aa: CASSSGQRSNYGYTF
CDR3nt: TGTGCCAGCAGTTCAGGACAGAGAAGTAACTATGGCTACACCTTC

j_gene: TRBJ1-3
abundance: .
v_gene: TRBV28
d_gene: .
CDR3aa: CASGGLGPSGNTIYF
CDR3nt: TGTGCCAGCGGGGGGTTGGGGCCCTCTGGAAACACCATATATTTT

j_gene: TRBJ1-3
abundance: .
v_gene: TRBV5-1
d_gene: TRBD1
CDR3aa: CASSRGTAADSGNTIYF
CDR3nt: TGCGCCAGCAGCAGGGGGACAGCGGCTGACTCTGGAAACACCATATATTTT

j_gene: TRBJ2-1
abundance: .
v_gene: TRBV5-5
d_gene: TRBD2
CDR3aa: CASSWGLGSYNEQFF
CDR3nt: TGTGCCAGCAGCTGGGGACTAGGCTCCTACAATGAGCAGTTCTTC

j_gene: TRBJ2-3
abundance: .
v_gene: TRBV7-6
d_gene: .
CDR3aa: CASSWVPSGGSTDTQYF
CDR3nt: TGTGCCAGCAGCTGGGTTCCCTCAGGGGGGAGCACAGATACGCAGTATTTT

j_gene: TRBJ1-1
abundance: .
v_gene: TRBV9
d_gene: .
CDR3aa: CASSVYPRAEAFF
CDR3nt: TGTGCCAGCAGCGTATATCCGAGGGCTGAAGCTTTCTTT

j_gene: TRBJ1-1
abundance: .
v_gene: TRBV2
d_gene: .
CDR3aa: CARRGIGVAEAFF
CDR3nt: TGTGCCAGACGGGGGATAGGGGTCGCTGAAGCTTTCTTT

j_gene: TRBJ1-2
abundance: .
v_gene: TRBV5-1
d_gene: .
CDR3aa: CASSFDRSYGYTF
CDR3nt: TGCGCCAGCAGCTTTGACAGGTCTTATGGCTACACCTTC

j_gene: TRBJ2-6
abundance: .
v_gene: TRBV25-1
d_gene: .
CDR3aa: CASSLSGANVLTF
CDR3nt: TGTGCCAGCAGTCTATCTGGGGCCAACGTCCTGACTTTC

j_gene: TRBJ1-2
abundance: .
v_gene: TRBV3-1/TRBV3-2
d_gene: .
CDR3aa: CASSQDLGVNYGYTF
CDR3nt: TGTGCCAGCAGCCAAGATCTCGGGGTAAACTATGGCTACACCTTC

j_gene: TRBJ1-1
abundance: .
v_gene: TRBV6-1
d_gene: TRBD1
CDR3aa: CASSEEVGTAVNTEAFF
CDR3nt: TGTGCCAGCAGTGAAGAAGTCGGGACAGCCGTAAACACTGAAGCTTTCTTT

j_gene: TRBJ1-2
abundance: .
v_gene: TRBV6-5
d_gene: .
CDR3aa: CASSYSGSDYGYTF
CDR3nt: TGTGCCAGCAGTTACTCTGGCAGCGACTATGGCTACACCTTC

j_gene: TRBJ2-3
abundance: .
v_gene: TRBV6-2/TRBV6-3
d_gene: TRBD2
CDR3aa: CASSRYSGGLTDTQYF
CDR3nt: TGTGCCAGCAGTCGATATAGCGGGGGGCTCACAGATACGCAGTATTTT

j_gene: TRBJ2-7
abundance: .
v_gene: TRBV10-3
d_gene: TRBD2
CDR3aa: CAISEFERGAYEQYF
CDR3nt: TGTGCCATCAGTGAATTTGAACGGGGGGCCTACGAGCAGTACTTC

j_gene: TRBJ1-5
abundance: .
v_gene: TRBV2
d_gene: .
CDR3aa: CASSDQGGNQPQHF
CDR3nt: TGTGCCAGCAGTGATCAGGGCGGCAATCAGCCCCAGCATTTT

j_gene: TRBJ2-5
abundance: .
v_gene: TRBV6-5
d_gene: TRBD1
CDR3aa: CASSYSRTGYQETQYF
CDR3nt: TGTGCCAGCAGTTACTCCCGGACAGGGTACCAAGAGACCCAGTACTTC

j_gene: TRBJ1-5
abundance: .
v_gene: TRBV19
d_gene: .
CDR3aa: CASSIAGGQQHF
CDR3nt: TGTGCCAGTAGTATAGCAGGAGGACAGCAGCATTTT

j_gene: TRBJ2-7
abundance: few
v_gene: TRBV7-9
d_gene: TRBD1
CDR3aa: CASSHRDRNYEQYF
CDR3nt: TGTGCCAGCAGCCACCGGGACAGGAACTACGAGCAGTACTTC

j_gene: TRBJ2-7
abundance: once
v_gene: TRBV4-2
d_gene: .
CDR3aa: CASSPRGDSSYEQYF
CDR3nt: TGTGCCAGCAGCCCCCGAGGGGACTCCTCCTACGAGCAGTACTTC

j_gene: TRBJ1-6
abundance: .
v_gene: TRBV6-6
d_gene: TRBD1
CDR3aa: CASSRKTFGQGGNSPLHF
CDR3nt: TGTGCCAGCAGTCGAAAAACTTTCGGACAGGGAGGGAATTCACCCCTCCACTTT

j_gene: TRBJ2-1
abundance: .
v_gene: TRBV30
d_gene: TRBD2
CDR3aa: CAWGLAGVEYNEQFF
CDR3nt: TGTGCCTGGGGACTAGCGGGAGTGGAGTACAATGAGCAGTTCTTC

j_gene: TRBJ1-6
abundance: .
v_gene: TRBV7-3
d_gene: .
CDR3aa: CASSSHGGSNSPLHF
CDR3nt: TGTGCCAGCAGCTCCCACGGGGGTAGTAATTCACCCCTCCACTTT

j_gene: TRBJ2-5
abundance: .
v_gene: TRBV27
d_gene: TRBD1
CDR3aa: CASSDPGQGVETQYF
CDR3nt: TGTGCCAGCAGTGATCCGGGACAGGGAGTGGAGACCCAGTACTTC

j_gene: TRBJ1-5
abundance: .
v_gene: TRBV6-1
d_gene: .
CDR3aa: CASSEGGGIRNQPQHF
CDR3nt: TGTGCCAGCAGTGAAGGTGGAGGGATTCGCAATCAGCCCCAGCATTTT

j_gene: TRBJ1-5
abundance: .
v_gene: TRBV6-2/TRBV6-3
d_gene: TRBD1
CDR3aa: CASSGRDRGYNQPQHF
CDR3nt: TGTGCCAGCAGTGGCCGGGACAGGGGGTACAATCAGCCCCAGCATTTT

j_gene: TRBJ2-7
abundance: .
v_gene: TRBV7-9
d_gene: TRBD2
CDR3aa: CASSLLRESYEQYF
CDR3nt: TGTGCCAGCAGCTTATTGCGGGAGTCGTACGAGCAGTACTTC

j_gene: TRBJ2-7
abundance: .
v_gene: TRBV11-2
d_gene: .
CDR3aa: CASTTPFFYEQYF
CDR3nt: TGTGCCAGCACGACTCCGTTCTTCTACGAGCAGTACTTC

j_gene: TRBJ2-1
abundance: .
v_gene: TRBV6-1
d_gene: TRBD2
CDR3aa: CASSEGLAGYNEQFF
CDR3nt: TGTGCCAGCAGTGAGGGACTAGCGGGTTACAATGAGCAGTTCTTC

j_gene: TRBJ1-5
abundance: .
v_gene: TRBV2
d_gene: .
CDR3aa: CASRTDRTRGQPQHF
CDR3nt: TGTGCCAGCAGAACTGACAGGACCAGGGGTCAGCCCCAGCATTTT

j_gene: TRBJ1-1
abundance: .
v_gene: TRBV5-4
d_gene: TRBD1
CDR3aa: CASSSPRDRVRGNAEAFF
CDR3nt: TGTGCCAGCAGCTCACCCCGGGACAGGGTGAGAGGTAACGCTGAAGCTTTCTTT

j_gene: TRBJ2-7
abundance: .
v_gene: TRBV19
d_gene: .
CDR3aa: CASSIQISSYEQYF
CDR3nt: TGTGCCAGTAGTATACAGATCAGCTCCTACGAGCAGTACTTC

j_gene: TRBJ1-1
abundance: .
v_gene: TRBV4-3
d_gene: TRBD1
CDR3aa: CASSQGTGSNTEAFF
CDR3nt: TGCGCCAGCAGCCAAGGGACAGGATCGAACACTGAAGCTTTCTTT

j_gene: TRBJ1-2
abundance: .
v_gene: TRBV2
d_gene: TRBD1
CDR3aa: CASSKGSGTVVGYTF
CDR3nt: TGTGCCAGCAGTAAAGGGTCCGGGACAGTGGTTGGCTACACCTTC

j_gene: TRBJ1-1
abundance: .
v_gene: TRBV6-2/TRBV6-3
d_gene: .
CDR3aa: CASSYRQANTEAFF
CDR3nt: TGTGCCAGCAGTTACCGCCAGGCCAACACTGAAGCTTTCTTT